Listed below are T cell receptor beta chains from one sample, sequenced in a study of control samples from healthy donors and cancer patients. Measured with immunoSEQ multiplex PCR; TCRdb has only the in-frame clones, and not every one. In the table there are roughly 120,000 clones, over 90% of which are singletons. Sample: blood. The receptors derive from a man younger than 45 in good health. The CDR3 runs from the conserved cysteine through the conserved F or W.

>TRBV18
CASSPSTEVYGYTF
>TRBV10-3
CAISESTISGELFF
>TRBV19
CASSSHRLTDTQYF
>TRBV7-2
CASSPQRLGEQFF
>TRBV19
CASSIVASNYNEQFF
>TRBV3-1/TRBV3-2
CASSQGGILIQGVRANEKLFF
>TRBV29-1
CSVEPPPYNEQFF
>TRBV2
CASRRNLQETQYF
>TRBV7-8
CASGGAVNTGELFF
>TRBV3-1/TRBV3-2
CASSDQLRGNSPLHF
>TRBV7-2
CASSLTGIDGYTF
>TRBV19
CASTPGGGVRMNTEAFF
>TRBV5-6
CASSLKGPDSPLHF